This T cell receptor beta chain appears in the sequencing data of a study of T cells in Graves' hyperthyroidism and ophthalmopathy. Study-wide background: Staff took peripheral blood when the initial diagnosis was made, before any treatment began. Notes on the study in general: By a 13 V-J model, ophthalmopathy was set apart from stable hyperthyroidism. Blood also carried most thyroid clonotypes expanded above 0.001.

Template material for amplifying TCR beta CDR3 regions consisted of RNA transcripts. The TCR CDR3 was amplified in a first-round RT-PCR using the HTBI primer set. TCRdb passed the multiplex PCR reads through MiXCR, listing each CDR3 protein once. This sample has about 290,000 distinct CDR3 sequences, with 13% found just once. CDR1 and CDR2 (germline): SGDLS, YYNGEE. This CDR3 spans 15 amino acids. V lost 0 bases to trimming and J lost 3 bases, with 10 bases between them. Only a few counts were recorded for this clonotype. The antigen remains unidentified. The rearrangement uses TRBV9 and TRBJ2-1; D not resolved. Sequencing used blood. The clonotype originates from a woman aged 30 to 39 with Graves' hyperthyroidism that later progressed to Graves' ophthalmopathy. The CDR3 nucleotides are TGTGCCAGCAGCGTAGACAATAGGTTCTACAATGAGCAGTTCTTC. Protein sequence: CASSVDNRFYNEQFF.